These 12 T cell receptor beta chains came from one sample sequenced in a study of blood T cell repertoires in COVID-19. Generated by immunoSEQ multiplex PCR, the TCRdb table keeps only in-frame clones and is missing some. The sample lists approximately 300,000 clones, around nine tenths occurring once. Specimen: PBMCs or T cells enriched from blood (not recorded which). Receptors originate from a woman between 18 and 29 years old who had recovered from COVID-19.

The chain links TRBV6-2 or TRBV6-3 to TRBJ2-3; no clear D gene. The CDR3 totals 14 residues. Trimming left V 0 bases short and J 6 bases short, with 10 bases between. Germline V lookup: CDR1 MNHEY, CDR2 SVGEGT. CDR3 nucleotide sequence: TGTGCCAGCAGTTACTCGTGGAACGGGGATACGCAGTATTTT. Its protein is CASSYSWNGDTQYF.

The chain recombines TRBV11-2 with TRBJ2-1; D gene unclear. The germline gives CDR1 SGHAT, CDR2 FQNNGV. CDR3 length equals 16 residues. V dropped 5 bases and J dropped 0 bases, with 14 bases sitting between them. CDR3 coding DNA: TGTGCCAGCAGCCCATCCGCGATTAGCTCCTACAATGAGCAGTTCTTC. It encodes CASSPSAISSYNEQFF.

This chain links TRBV27 with TRBJ2-7; possibly TRBD2 for D (6 bases). Germline V gives CDR1 MNHEY, CDR2 SMNVEV (reference sequence). V lost 5 bases and J lost 0, with 17 bases in between. CDR3 size: 16 residues. This CDR3 is CASSPGLAESSYEQYF. The CDR3 nucleotides are TGTGCCAGCAGTCCGGGGTTAGCGGAGAGCTCCTACGAGCAGTACTTC.

This chain links TRBV12-3 or TRBV12-4 with TRBJ2-1; D call uncertain. This CDR3 comprises 13 residues. The V end was cut by 3 bases, the J end by 3 bases, with 6 bases between. CDR3: CASSLASYNEQFF. For the CDR3, the DNA is TGTGCCAGCAGTTTGGCTAGCTACAATGAGCAGTTCTTC.

This clone was found once. The chain carries TRBV2 and TRBJ1-6, with D possibly TRBD1 on 6 matching bases. This CDR3 spans 20 amino acids. V gave up 5 bases and J gave up 0 bases, with 23 bases separating them. CDR1 is SNHLY, CDR2 FYNNEI, per germline. CDR3 in amino acids: CASSKSGVSGVGSYNSPLHF. The CDR3 DNA reads as TGTGCCAGCAGTAAGAGCGGAGTGTCAGGGGTGGGCTCCTATAATTCACCCCTCCACTTT.

Points on this clone: An end of the junction differs from the germline gene, which may be a read error. The chain carries TRBV5-5 and TRBJ1-2, with D possibly matching TRBD1 (5 bases). Germline CDR1 SGHKS, CDR2 YYEKEE (reference sequence). The CDR3 is 13 residues long. In DNA, the CDR3 is TGTGCCAGCAGCTTTACAGGCGCCTTCGGGTATGACTTC. Protein product: CASSFTGAFGYDF.

The chain joins TRBV19 to TRBJ1-2; possibly TRBD1 for D (6 bases). CDR3 length equals 16 residues. Germline CDR1 reads LNHDA; CDR2 reads SQIVND (reference sequence). V was clipped by 5 bases and J by 2 bases, with 18 bases between them. CDR3 nucleotide sequence: TGTGCCAGTAGTCCGGACAGAATCGTGACGAACTATGGCTACACCTTC. As protein: CASSPDRIVTNYGYTF.

The gene calls are TRBV28 and TRBJ2-5; no reliable D call. The ends were cut back, 8 bases at V and 3 bases at J, with 7 bases in the middle. CDR1 is MDHEN and CDR2 is SYDVKM in the germline V gene. CDR3 length: 11 amino acids. In DNA form, the CDR3 reads TGTGCCAGCCATAACAAAGAGACCCAGTACTTC. Its protein is CASHNKETQYF.

The V gene is TRBV7-2, the J gene TRBJ2-2; no clear D gene. This CDR3 is built from 15 residues. The germline V and J ends were trimmed by 3 bases and 0 bases, with 8 bases remaining between them. The germline V gene has CDR1 SGHTA and CDR2 FQGNSA. CDR3 nucleotide sequence: TGTGCCAGCAGCTTCTCGGGTTCGAACACCGGGGAGCTGTTTTTT. It translates to CASSFSGSNTGELFF.

The chain recombines TRBV10-3 with TRBJ1-5, with 9 positions matching TRBD1. Germline V gene lookup returns CDR1 ENHRY and CDR2 SYGVKD. The CDR3 length is 14 residues. Unmatched junction bases numbered 5, after V lost 6 bases and J lost 5 bases. The CDR3 DNA follows: TGTGCCATCAGCGAGGACAGGGGCGATCAGCCCCAGCATTTT. This codes for CAISEDRGDQPQHF.

The chain employs TRBV7-2 and TRBJ1-3; TRBD1 aligns across 11 bases. The J segment lost 0 bases and the V segment lost 5 bases, leaving 3 bases of the junction unmatched. CDR1 and CDR2 from the germline V gene are SGHTA and FQGNSA. This CDR3 comprises 16 residues. The CDR3 DNA reads TGTGCCAGCAGCAGGGGACAGGGGGACTCTGGAAACACCATATATTTT. It specifies CASSRGQGDSGNTIYF.

CDR3 DNA: TGTGCCAGCAGTTTATCGAGGGGGACAGGAATGGCCGAGCAGTACTTC. It encodes CASSLSRGTGMAEQYF. The chain employs TRBV27 and TRBJ2-7, with 8 bases fitting TRBD1. The ends lost 0 bases at V and 6 bases at J; junction bases unmatched: 10. Looked up from germline, CDR1 is MNHEY and CDR2 is SMNVEV (reference sequence). The CDR3 contains 16 residues.